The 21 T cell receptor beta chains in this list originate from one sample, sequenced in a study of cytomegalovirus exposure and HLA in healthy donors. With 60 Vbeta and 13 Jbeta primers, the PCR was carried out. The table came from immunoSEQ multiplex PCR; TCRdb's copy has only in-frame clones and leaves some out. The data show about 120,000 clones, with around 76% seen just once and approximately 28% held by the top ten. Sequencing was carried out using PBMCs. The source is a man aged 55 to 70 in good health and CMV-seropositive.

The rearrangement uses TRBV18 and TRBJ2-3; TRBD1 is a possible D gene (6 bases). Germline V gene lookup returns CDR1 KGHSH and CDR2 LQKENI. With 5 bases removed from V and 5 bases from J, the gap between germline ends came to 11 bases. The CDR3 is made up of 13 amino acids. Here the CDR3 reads CASSKDSQDTQYF. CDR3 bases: TGTGCCAGCTCAAAGGACAGTCAAGATACGCAGTATTTT.

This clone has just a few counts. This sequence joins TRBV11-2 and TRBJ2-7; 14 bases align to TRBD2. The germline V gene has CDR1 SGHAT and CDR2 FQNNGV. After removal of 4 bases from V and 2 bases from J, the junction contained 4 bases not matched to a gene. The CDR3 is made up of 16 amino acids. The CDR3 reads CASSYGTSGGTYEQYF. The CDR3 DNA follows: TGTGCCAGCAGCTACGGGACTAGCGGGGGAACCTACGAGCAGTACTTC.

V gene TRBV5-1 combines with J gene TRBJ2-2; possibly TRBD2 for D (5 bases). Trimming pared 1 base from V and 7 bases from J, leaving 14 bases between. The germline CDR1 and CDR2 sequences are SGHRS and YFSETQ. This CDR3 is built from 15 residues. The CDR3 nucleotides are TGCGCCAGCAGCTTGTTTTCTAGCTCGGGCGGGGAGCTGTTTTTT. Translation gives CASSLFSSSGGELFF.

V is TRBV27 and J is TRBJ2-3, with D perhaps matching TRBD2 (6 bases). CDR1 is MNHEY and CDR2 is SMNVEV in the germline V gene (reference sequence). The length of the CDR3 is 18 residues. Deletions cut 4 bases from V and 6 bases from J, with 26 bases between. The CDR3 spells CASSSGLKRRQIGDTQYF. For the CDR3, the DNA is TGTGCCAGCAGTTCGGGACTGAAGCGGCGGCAGATCGGTGATACGCAGTATTTT.

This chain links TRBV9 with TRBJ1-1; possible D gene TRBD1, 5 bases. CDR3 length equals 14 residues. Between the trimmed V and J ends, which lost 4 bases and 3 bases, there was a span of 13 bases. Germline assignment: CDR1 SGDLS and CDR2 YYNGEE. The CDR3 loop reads CASSPLGGDTEAFF. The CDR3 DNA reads TGTGCCAGCAGCCCCCTCGGGGGGGACACTGAAGCTTTCTTT.

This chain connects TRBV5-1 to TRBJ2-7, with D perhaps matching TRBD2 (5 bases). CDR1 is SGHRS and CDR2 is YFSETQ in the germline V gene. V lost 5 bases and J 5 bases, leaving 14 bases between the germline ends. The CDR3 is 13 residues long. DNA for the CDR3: TGCGCCAGCAGACACGGAGAGGGTGACGAGCAGTACTTC. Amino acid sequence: CASRHGEGDEQYF.

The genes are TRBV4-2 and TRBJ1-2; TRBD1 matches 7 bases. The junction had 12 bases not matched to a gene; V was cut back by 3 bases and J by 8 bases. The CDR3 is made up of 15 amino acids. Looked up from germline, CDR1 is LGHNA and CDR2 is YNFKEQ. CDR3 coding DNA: TGTGCCAGCAGCCACCCCCGGGAGGGGGCGGGGGGCTACACCTTC. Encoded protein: CASSHPREGAGGYTF.

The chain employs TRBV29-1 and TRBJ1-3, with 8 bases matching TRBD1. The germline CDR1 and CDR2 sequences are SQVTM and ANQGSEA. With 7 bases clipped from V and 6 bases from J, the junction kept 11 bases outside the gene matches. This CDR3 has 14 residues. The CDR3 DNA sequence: TGCAGCGCCCAGCCTTTGGGACAGGCAAACACCATATATTTT. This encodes CSAQPLGQANTIYF.

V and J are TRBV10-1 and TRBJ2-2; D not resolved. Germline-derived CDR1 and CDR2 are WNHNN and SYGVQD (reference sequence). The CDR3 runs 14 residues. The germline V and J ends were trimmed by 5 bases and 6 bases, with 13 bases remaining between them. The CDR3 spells CASSPSGFAGELFF. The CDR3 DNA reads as TGCGCCAGCAGTCCCTCAGGATTTGCCGGGGAGCTGTTTTTT.

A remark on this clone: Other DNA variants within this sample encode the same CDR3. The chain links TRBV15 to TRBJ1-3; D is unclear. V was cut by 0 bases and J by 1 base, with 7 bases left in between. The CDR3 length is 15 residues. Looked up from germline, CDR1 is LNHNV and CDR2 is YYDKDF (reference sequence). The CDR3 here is CATSRDRGSGNTIYF. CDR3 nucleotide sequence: TGTGCCACCAGCAGAGATCGGGGATCTGGAAACACCATATATTTT.

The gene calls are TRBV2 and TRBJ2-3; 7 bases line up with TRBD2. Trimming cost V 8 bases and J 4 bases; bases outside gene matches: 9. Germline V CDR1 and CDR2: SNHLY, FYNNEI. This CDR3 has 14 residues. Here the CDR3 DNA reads TGTGCCAGCCAAGGACTAGGAAGGGCAGATACGCAGTATTTT. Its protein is CASQGLGRADTQYF.

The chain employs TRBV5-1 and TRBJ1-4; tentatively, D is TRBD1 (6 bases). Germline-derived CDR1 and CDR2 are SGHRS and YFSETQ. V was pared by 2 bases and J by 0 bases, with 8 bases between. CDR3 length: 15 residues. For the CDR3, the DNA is TGCGCCAGCAGCTTACAGGGTTCAACTAATGAAAAACTGTTTTTT. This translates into CASSLQGSTNEKLFF.

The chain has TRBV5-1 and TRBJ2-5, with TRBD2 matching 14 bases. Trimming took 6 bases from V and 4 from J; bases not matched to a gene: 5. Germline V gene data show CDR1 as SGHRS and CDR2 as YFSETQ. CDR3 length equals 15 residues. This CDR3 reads CASTQGLAGAETQYF. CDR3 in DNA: TGCGCCAGCACCCAGGGACTAGCGGGAGCAGAGACCCAGTACTTC. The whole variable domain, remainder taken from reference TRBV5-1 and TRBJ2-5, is KAGVTQTPRYLIKTRGQQVTLSCSPISGHRSVSWYQQTPGQGLQFLFEYFSETQRNKGNFPGRFSGRQFSNSRSEMNVSTLELGDSALYLCASTQGLAGAETQYFGPGTRLLVL.

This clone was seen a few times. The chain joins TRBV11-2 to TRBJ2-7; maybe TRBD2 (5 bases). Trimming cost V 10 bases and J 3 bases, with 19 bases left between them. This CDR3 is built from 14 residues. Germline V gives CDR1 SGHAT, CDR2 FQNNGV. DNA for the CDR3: TGTGCCACCGATGAGAAGCGGCCATTCTACGAGCAGTACTTC. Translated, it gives CATDEKRPFYEQYF.

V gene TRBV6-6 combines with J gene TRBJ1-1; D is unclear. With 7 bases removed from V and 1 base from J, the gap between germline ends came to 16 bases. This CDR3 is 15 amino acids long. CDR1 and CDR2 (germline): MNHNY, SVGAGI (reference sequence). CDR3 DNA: TGTGCCAGCACCCAAAGAGGCCTGAGGAACACTGAAGCTTTCTTT. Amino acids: CASTQRGLRNTEAFF.

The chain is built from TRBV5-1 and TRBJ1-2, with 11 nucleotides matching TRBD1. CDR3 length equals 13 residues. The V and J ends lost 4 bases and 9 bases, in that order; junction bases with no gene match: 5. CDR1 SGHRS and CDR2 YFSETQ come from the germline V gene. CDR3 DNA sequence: TGCGCCAGCAGCCCGGACAGGGGGCGTAGCTACACCTTC. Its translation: CASSPDRGRSYTF.

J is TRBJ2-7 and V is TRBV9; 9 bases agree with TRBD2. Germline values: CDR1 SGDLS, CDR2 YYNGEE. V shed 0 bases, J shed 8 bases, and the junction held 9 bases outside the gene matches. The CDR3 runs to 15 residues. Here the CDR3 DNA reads TGTGCCAGCAGCGTAGGGCTAGCGGGACAAAAAAAGCAGTACTTC. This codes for CASSVGLAGQKKQYF. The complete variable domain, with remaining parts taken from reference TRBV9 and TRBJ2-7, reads DSGVTQTPKHLITATGQRVTLRCSPRSGDLSVYWYQQSLDQGLQFLIQYYNGEERAKGNILERFSAQQFPDLHSELNLSSLELGDSALYFCASSVGLAGQKKQYFGPGTRLTVT.

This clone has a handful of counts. Written as DNA, the CDR3 is TGTGCCAGCAGTTATAGTTGGACACGGACCAGCTATGGCTACACCTTC. Its translation: CASSYSWTRTSYGYTF. The chain couples TRBV6-5 to TRBJ1-2; TRBD1 might be the D (5 bases). V was pared by 3 bases and J by 4 bases, with 18 bases between. The CDR3 extends over 16 amino acids. Germline-derived CDR1 and CDR2 are MNHEY and SVGAGI.

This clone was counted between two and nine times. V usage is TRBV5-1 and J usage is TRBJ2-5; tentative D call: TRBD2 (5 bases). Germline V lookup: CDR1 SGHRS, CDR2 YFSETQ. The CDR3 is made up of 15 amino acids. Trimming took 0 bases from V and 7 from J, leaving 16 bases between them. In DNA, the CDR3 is TGCGCCAGCAGCTTGGTTGTCTCCCTAGAGGGGACCCAGTACTTC. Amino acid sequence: CASSLVVSLEGTQYF.

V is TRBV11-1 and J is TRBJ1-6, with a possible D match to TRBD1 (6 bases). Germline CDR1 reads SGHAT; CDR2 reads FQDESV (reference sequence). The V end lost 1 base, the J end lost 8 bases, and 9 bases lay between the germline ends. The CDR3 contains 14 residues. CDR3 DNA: TGTGCCAGCAGCTTAGGACAGGCAGATTCACCCCTCCACTTT. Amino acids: CASSLGQADSPLHF.

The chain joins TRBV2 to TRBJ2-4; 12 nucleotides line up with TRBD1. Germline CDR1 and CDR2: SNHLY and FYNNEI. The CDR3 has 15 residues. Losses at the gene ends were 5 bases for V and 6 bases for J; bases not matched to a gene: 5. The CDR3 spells CASSPGQGARNIQYF. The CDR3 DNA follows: TGTGCCAGCAGTCCGGGACAGGGGGCTCGAAACATTCAGTACTTC.